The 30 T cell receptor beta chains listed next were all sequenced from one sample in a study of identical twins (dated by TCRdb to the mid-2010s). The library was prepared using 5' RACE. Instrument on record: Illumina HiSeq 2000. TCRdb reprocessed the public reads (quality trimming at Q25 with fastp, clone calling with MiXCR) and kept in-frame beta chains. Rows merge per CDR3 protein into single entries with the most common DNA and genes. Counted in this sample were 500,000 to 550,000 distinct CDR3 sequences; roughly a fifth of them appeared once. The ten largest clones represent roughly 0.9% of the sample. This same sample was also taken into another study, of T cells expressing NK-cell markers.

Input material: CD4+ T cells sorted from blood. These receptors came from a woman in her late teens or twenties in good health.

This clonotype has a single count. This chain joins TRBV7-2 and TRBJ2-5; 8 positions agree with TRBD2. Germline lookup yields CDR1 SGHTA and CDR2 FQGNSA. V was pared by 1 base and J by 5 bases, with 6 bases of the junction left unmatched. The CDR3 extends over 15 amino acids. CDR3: CASSLVGSGMETQYF. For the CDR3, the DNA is TGTGCCAGCAGCTTAGTTGGTAGCGGGATGGAGACCCAGTACTTC.

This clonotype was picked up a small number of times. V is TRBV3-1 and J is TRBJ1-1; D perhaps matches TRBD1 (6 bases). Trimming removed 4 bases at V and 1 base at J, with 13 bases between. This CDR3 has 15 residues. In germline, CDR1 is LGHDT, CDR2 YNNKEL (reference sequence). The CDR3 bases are TGTGCCAGCAGCCCTCGGGACACCAAGAACACTGAAGCTTTCTTT. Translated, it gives CASSPRDTKNTEAFF.

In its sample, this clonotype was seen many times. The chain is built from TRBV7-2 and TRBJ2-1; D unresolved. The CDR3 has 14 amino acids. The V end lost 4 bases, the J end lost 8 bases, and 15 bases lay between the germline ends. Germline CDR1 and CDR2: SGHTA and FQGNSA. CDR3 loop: CASSSRRSGDEQFF. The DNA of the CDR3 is TGTGCCAGCAGCTCCCGACGGTCTGGGGATGAGCAGTTCTTC.

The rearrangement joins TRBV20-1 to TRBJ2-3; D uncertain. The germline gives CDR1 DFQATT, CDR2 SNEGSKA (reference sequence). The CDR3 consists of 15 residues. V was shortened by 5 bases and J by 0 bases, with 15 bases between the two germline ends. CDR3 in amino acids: CSAPPGRSSTDTQYF. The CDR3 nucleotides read TGCAGTGCTCCGCCCGGAAGGTCTAGCACAGATACGCAGTATTTT.

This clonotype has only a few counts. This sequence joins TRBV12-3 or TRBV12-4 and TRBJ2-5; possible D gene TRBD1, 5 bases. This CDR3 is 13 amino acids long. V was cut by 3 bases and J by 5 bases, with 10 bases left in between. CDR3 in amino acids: CASSFQGTETQYF. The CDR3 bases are TGTGCCAGCAGTTTTCAGGGTACCGAGACCCAGTACTTC.

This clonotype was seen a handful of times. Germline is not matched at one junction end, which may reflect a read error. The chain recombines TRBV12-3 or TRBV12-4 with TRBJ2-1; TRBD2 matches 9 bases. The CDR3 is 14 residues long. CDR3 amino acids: CASSIAGERNEQFF. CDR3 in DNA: TGTGCCAGCAGTATAGCGGGAGAACGTAATGAGCAGTTCTTC.

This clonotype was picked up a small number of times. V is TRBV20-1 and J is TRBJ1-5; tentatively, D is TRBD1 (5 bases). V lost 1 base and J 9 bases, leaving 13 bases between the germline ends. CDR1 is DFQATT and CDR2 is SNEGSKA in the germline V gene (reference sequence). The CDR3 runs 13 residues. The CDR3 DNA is TGCAGTGCTAGAGTGGGGCAGACAGCGCCCCAGCATTTT. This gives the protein CSARVGQTAPQHF.

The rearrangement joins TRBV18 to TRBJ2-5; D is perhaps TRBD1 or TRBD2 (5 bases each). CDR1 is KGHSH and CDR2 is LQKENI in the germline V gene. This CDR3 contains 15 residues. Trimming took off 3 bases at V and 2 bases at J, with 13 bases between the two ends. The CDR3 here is CASSPRVGPQETQYF. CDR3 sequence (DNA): TGTGCCAGCTCACCTCGGGTGGGACCTCAAGAGACCCAGTACTTC.

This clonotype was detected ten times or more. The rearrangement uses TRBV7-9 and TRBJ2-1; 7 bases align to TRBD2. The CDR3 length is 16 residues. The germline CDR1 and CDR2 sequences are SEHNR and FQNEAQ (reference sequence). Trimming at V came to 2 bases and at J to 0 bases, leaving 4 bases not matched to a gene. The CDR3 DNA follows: TGTGCCAGCAGCTTAAGGGGCGGGAGCTCCTACAATGAGCAGTTCTTC. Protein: CASSLRGGSSYNEQFF.

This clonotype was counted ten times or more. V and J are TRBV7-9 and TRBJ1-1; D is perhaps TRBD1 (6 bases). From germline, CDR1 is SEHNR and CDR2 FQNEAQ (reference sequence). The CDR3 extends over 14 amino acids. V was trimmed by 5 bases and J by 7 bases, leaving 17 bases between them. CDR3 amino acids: CASSVNRVKDEAFF. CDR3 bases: TGTGCCAGCAGCGTAAACAGGGTTAAGGATGAAGCTTTCTTT.

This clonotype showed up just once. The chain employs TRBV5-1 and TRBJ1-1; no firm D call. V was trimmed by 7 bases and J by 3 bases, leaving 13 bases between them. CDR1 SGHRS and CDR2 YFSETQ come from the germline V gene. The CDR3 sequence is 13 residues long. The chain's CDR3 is CASVGRADTEAFF. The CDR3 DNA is TGCGCCAGCGTCGGACGGGCAGACACTGAAGCTTTCTTT.

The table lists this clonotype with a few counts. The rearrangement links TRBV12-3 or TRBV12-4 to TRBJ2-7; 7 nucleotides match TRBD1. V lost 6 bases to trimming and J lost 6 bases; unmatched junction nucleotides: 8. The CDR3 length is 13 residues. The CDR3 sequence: CASSETGIGEQYF. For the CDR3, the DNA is TGTGCCAGCAGCGAGACAGGGATCGGCGAGCAGTACTTC.

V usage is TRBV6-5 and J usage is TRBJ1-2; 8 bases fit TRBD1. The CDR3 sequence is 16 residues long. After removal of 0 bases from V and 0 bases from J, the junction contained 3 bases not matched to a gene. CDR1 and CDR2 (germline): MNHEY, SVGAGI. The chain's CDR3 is CASSYSGQVSNYGYTF. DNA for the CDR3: TGTGCCAGCAGTTACTCGGGACAGGTTTCTAACTATGGCTACACCTTC.

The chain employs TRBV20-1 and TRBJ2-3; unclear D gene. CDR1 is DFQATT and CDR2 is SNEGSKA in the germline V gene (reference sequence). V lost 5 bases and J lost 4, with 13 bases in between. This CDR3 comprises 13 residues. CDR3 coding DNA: TGCAGTGCTTCACCCCGAAGCTCAGATACGCAGTATTTT. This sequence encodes CSASPRSSDTQYF.

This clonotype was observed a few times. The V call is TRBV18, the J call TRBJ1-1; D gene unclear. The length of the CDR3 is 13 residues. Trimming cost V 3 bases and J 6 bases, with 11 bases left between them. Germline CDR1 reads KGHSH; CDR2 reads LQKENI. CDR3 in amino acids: CASSPLSSPEAFF. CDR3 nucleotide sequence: TGTGCCAGCTCACCTTTATCGTCCCCTGAAGCTTTCTTT.

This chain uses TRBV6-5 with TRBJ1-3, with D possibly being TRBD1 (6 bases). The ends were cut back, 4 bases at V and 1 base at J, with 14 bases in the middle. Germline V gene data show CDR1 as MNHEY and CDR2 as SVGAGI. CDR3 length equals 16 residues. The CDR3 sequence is CASSSLQGWSGNTIYF. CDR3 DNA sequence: TGTGCCAGCAGTTCCTTACAGGGCTGGTCTGGAAACACCATATATTTT.

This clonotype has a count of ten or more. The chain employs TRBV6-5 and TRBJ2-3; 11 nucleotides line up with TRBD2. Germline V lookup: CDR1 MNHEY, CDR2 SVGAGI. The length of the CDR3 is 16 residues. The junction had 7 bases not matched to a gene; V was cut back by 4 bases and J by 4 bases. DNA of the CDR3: TGTGCCAGCAGTTTATTAGCGGGAGGGGGGGCAGATACGCAGTATTTT. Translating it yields CASSLLAGGGADTQYF.

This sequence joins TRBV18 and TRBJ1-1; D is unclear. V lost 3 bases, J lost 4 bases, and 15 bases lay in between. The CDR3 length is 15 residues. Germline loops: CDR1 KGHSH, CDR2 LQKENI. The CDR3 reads CASSPRVGEITEAFF. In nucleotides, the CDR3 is TGTGCCAGCTCACCCCGGGTTGGGGAGATCACTGAAGCTTTCTTT.

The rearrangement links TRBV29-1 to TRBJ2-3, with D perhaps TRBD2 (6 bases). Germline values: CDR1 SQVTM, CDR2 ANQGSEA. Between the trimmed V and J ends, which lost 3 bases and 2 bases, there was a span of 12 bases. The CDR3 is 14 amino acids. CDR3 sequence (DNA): TGCAGCGTTGATACTAGCCCGCACACAGATACGCAGTATTTT. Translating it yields CSVDTSPHTDTQYF.

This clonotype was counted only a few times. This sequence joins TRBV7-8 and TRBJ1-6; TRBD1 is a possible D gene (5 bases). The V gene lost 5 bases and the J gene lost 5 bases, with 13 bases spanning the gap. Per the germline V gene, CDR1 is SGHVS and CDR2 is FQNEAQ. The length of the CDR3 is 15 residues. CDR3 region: CASSRDVGNNSPLHF. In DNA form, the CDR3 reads TGTGCCAGCAGCCGGGACGTAGGGAATAATTCACCCCTCCACTTT.

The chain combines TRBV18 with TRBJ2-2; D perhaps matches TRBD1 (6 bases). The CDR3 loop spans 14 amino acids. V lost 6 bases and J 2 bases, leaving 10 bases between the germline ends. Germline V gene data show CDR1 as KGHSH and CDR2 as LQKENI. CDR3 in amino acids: CASSGRGNTGELFF. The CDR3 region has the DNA TGTGCCAGCTCCGGCAGGGGAAACACCGGGGAGCTGTTTTTT.

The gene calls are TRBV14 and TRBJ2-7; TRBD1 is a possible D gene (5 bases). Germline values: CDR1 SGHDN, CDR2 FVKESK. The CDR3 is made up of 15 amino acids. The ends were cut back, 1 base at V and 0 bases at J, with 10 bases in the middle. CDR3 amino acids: CASSQGWGYSYEQYF. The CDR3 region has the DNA TGTGCCAGCAGCCAAGGTTGGGGCTACTCCTACGAGCAGTACTTC.

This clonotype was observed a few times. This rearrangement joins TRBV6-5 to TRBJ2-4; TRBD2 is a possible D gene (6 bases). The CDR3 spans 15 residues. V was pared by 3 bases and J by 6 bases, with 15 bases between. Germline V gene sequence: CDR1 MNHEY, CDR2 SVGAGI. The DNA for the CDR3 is TGTGCCAGCAGTTATAGCTTCACTAGCCCAAACATTCAGTACTTC. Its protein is CASSYSFTSPNIQYF.

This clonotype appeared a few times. CDR3 sequence: CAISGTSYAPIEYNEQFF. The DNA for the CDR3 is TGTGCCATCAGTGGGACTTCTTACGCGCCCATAGAATACAATGAGCAGTTCTTC. This chain connects TRBV10-3 to TRBJ2-1; maybe TRBD2 (5 bases). The CDR3 runs 18 residues. Germline V gene lookup returns CDR1 ENHRY and CDR2 SYGVKD. V was clipped by 4 bases and J by 4 bases, with 23 bases between them.

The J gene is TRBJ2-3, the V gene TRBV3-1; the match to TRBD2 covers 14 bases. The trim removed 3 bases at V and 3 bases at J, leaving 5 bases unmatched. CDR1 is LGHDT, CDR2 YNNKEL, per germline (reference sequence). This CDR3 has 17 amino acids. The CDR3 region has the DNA TGTGCCAGCAGCCAGGGGACTAGCGGGGGTAGGACAGATACGCAGTATTTT. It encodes CASSQGTSGGRTDTQYF.

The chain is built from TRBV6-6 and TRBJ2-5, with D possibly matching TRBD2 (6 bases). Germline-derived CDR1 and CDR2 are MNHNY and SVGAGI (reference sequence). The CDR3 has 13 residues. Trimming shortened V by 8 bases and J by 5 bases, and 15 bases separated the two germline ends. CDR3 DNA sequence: TGTGCCAGCGAAAGGAGGGCCTTGGAGACCCAGTACTTC. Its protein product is CASERRALETQYF.

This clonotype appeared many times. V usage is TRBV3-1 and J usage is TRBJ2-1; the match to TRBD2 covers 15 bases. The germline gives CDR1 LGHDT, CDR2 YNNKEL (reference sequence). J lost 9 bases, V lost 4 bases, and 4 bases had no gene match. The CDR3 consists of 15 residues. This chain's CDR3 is CASSRGLAGGVEQFF. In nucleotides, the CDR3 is TGTGCCAGCAGCCGAGGACTAGCGGGAGGGGTTGAGCAGTTCTTC.

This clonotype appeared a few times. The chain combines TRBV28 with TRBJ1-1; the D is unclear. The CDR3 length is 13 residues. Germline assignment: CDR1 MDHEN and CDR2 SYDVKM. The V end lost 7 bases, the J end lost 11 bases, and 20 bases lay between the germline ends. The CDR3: CASKGSEKSSAFF. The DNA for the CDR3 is TGTGCCAGCAAGGGAAGCGAAAAATCTTCGGCTTTCTTT.

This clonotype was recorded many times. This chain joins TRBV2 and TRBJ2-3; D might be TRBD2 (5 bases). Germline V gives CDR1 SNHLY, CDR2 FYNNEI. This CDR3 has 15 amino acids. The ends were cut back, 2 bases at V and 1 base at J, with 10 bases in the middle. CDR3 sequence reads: CASSEHSVGTDTQYF. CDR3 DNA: TGTGCCAGCAGTGAACATAGCGTGGGCACAGATACGCAGTATTTT.

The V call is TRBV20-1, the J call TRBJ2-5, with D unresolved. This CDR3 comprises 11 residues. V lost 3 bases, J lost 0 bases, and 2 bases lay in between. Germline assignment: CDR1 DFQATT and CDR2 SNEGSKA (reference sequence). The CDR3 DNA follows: TGCAGTGCTAGTAACCAAGAGACCCAGTACTTC. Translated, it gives CSASNQETQYF.